This paragraph covers one TCR beta chain sequence. Trimming pared 3 bases from V and 8 bases from J, leaving 13 bases between. The CDR3 length is 13 residues. The germline gives CDR1 MNHNS, CDR2 SASEGT. Per the original methods: Nucleated cell counts were estimated from reference gene primer amplification. Here immunoSEQ multiplex PCR was the method, and the copy in TCRdb shows in-frame clones only, minus some. V, J and clone size derive from that table, while D and trimming were established from the DNA sequence. Seen here are roughly 350,000 clones, about nine tenths observed once, and the top ten hold about 7%. These data are taken from a study of blood T cell repertoires in COVID-19. At the level of the study: Sample material is recorded as cDNA or gDNA derived from T cells, B-cell-depleted T cells, or PBMCs.

This TCR was sampled from a woman aged 70 to 79 with COVID-19, enrolled during active disease. Source material: peripheral blood. The chain is built from TRBV6-1 and TRBJ1-2; D gene ambiguous. The CDR3 is CASSEYSLSGYTF. In nucleotides, the CDR3 is TGTGCCAGCAGTGAGTACAGCCTCTCGGGCTACACCTTC.